This T cell receptor (beta chain) originates from a study of long-term antiretroviral therapy in people with HIV. In germline, CDR1 is DFQATT, CDR2 SNEGSKA (reference sequence). This CDR3 comprises 11 residues. The V end was cut by 6 bases, the J end by 7 bases, with 11 bases between. As regards this clone: Antigen specificity is unknown.

Study conclusions and caveats: Records did not include ART adherence, viral resistance or therapy changes. The range of CDR3 lengths in HIV repertoires proved narrower than that found in controls.

An immunoSEQ assay, version v3.0, was performed at survey level. The table came from immunoSEQ multiplex PCR; TCRdb's copy has only in-frame clones and leaves some out. In the table there are roughly 29,000 clones, 85% to 95% of which are singletons. The TCR originated in a man aged 45-60 years with HIV. This chain links TRBV20-1 with TRBJ2-3, with D maybe TRBD1 (5 bases). Specimen: unsorted PBMCs, collected 5.3 years after starting antiretroviral therapy. The CDR3 DNA is TGCAGTGCGATCCCAGGGAATACGCAGTATTTT. Translated, it gives CSAIPGNTQYF.